These 29 T cell receptor beta chains share one sample of origin, sequenced in a study of T cells in Graves' hyperthyroidism and ophthalmopathy (dated by TCRdb to about 2019). The protocol used for the library was multiplex PCR. The instrument given in TCRdb is Illumina HiSeq 2000. The TCR beta CDR3 regions were amplified from RNA transcripts. A first-round RT-PCR of the TCR CDR3 used the HTBI primer set with the Qiagen OneStep RT-PCR kit. The public reads were run again by TCRdb, first through fastp at Q25 and then through MiXCR, and only productive beta chains were kept. Each CDR3 protein gets just one entry, which takes the most common genes and DNA from the rows behind it. In this sample the table shows some 500,000 distinct CDR3 sequences, around 16% of which occur a single time. Of the sample, roughly 29% falls within the top ten clones. Material for sequencing was blood. All receptors come from a woman younger than 45 with Graves' ophthalmopathy.

The chain couples TRBV30 to TRBJ2-1, with D tentatively TRBD1 or TRBD2 (5 bases each). The V and J ends lost 0 bases and 4 bases respectively, with 13 bases between them. Germline lookup yields CDR1 GTSNPN and CDR2 SVGIG (reference sequence). This CDR3 is 15 amino acids long. The CDR3 DNA sequence: TGTGCCTGGAGTGTACCCGGGGCCCTATACAATGAGCAGTTCTTC. Its protein is CAWSVPGALYNEQFF.

The rearrangement links TRBV7-6 to TRBJ2-5; D possibly matches TRBD1 or TRBD2 (6 bases each). Trimming removed 8 bases from V and 1 base from J, with 11 bases in between. This CDR3 region has 13 residues. CDR1 and CDR2 from the germline V gene are SGHVS and FNYEAQ. The CDR3 here is CASSGAIQETQYF. The CDR3 coding sequence is TGTGCCAGCTCGGGGGCTATCCAAGAGACCCAGTACTTC.

This clonotype came up many times. This chain uses TRBV20-1 with TRBJ1-4, with D perhaps TRBD1 (5 bases). V was clipped by 3 bases and J by 8 bases, with 13 bases between them. Germline CDR1 and CDR2: DFQATT and SNEGSKA (reference sequence). This CDR3 comprises 13 residues. CDR3 region: CSASATGGEKLFF. The DNA for the CDR3 is TGCAGTGCTAGTGCTACAGGCGGCGAAAAACTGTTTTTT.

This chain links TRBV2 with TRBJ2-3; possibly TRBD2 for D (6 bases). Trimming removed 1 base at V and 4 bases at J, with 9 bases between. CDR3 size: 14 residues. Per the germline V gene, CDR1 is SNHLY and CDR2 is FYNNEI. Here the CDR3 reads CASSEVRLADTQYF. The CDR3 DNA follows: TGTGCCAGCAGTGAAGTCCGACTAGCAGATACGCAGTATTTT.

The rearrangement joins TRBV6-2 or TRBV6-3 to TRBJ2-7; 7 positions match TRBD2. The CDR3 covers 19 residues. Looked up from germline, CDR1 is MNHEY and CDR2 is SVGEGT. With V trimmed by 2 bases and J by 4 bases, 20 bases remained unmatched. The CDR3 reads CASSYPNPGDSSGRYEQYF. The CDR3 nucleotides read TGTGCCAGCAGTTACCCGAACCCCGGTGACTCTAGCGGACGGTACGAGCAGTACTTC.

As regards this clonotype: This may be a read error: a much more frequent sequence differs by one nucleotide. This rearrangement joins TRBV28 to TRBJ2-5; unclear D gene. The germline V gene encodes CDR1 MDHEN and CDR2 SYDVKM. The CDR3 has 13 amino acids. The CDR3 protein is CVSSFLRRETQYF. The CDR3 DNA reads as TGTGTCAGCAGTTTCTTGAGGAGAGAGACCCAGTACTTC.

This clonotype was detected only a few times. The V and J genes are TRBV27 and TRBJ2-7; D gene unclear. With 4 bases removed from V and 5 bases from J, the gap between germline ends came to 12 bases. The CDR3 extends over 13 amino acids. The germline V gene has CDR1 MNHEY and CDR2 SMNVEV (reference sequence). CDR3 sequence (DNA): TGTGCCAGCAGTTCGGGCGAGTTACACGAGCAGTACTTC. It specifies CASSSGELHEQYF.

This clonotype was seen only a few times. V and J are TRBV20-1 and TRBJ2-7, with 12 positions matching TRBD1. From germline, CDR1 is DFQATT and CDR2 SNEGSKA (reference sequence). This CDR3 spans 14 amino acids. With V trimmed by 6 bases and J by 6 bases, 9 bases remained unmatched. The CDR3 is CSAWVGTGGFEQYF. DNA of the CDR3: TGCAGTGCCTGGGTCGGGACAGGGGGCTTCGAGCAGTACTTC.

This clonotype was counted a few times. V gene TRBV6-5 combines with J gene TRBJ1-2; D ambiguous. V was cut by 0 bases and J by 2 bases, with 7 bases left in between. The CDR3 totals 14 residues. The germline V gene has CDR1 MNHEY and CDR2 SVGAGI. The CDR3 loop reads CASSYSGQNYGYTF. In nucleotides, the CDR3 is TGTGCCAGCAGTTACTCGGGTCAAAACTATGGCTACACCTTC.

This clonotype was found a few times. The chain recombines TRBV14 with TRBJ2-1; 7 bases fit TRBD2. V trimming: 0 bases; J trimming: 2 bases; junction bases outside the gene matches: 7. The CDR3 spans 17 residues. Per the germline V gene, CDR1 is SGHDN and CDR2 is FVKESK. The CDR3 sequence: CASSQELWGLPYNEQFF. The CDR3 region has the DNA TGTGCCAGCAGCCAAGAGCTATGGGGACTACCCTACAATGAGCAGTTCTTC.

The table lists this clonotype with a few counts. The chain combines TRBV13 with TRBJ1-4; TRBD1 is a possible D gene (5 bases). The ends were cut back, 5 bases at V and 6 bases at J, with 10 bases in the middle. The CDR3 runs to 13 residues. Germline-derived CDR1 and CDR2 are PRHDT and FYEKMQ (reference sequence). The CDR3 region is CASSGQLDEKLFF. CDR3 bases: TGTGCCAGCAGCGGACAACTAGATGAAAAACTGTTTTTT.

This clonotype was seen a few times. The V call is TRBV20-1, the J call TRBJ1-1; 7 positions match TRBD1. Losses at the gene ends were 1 base for V and 0 bases for J; bases not matched to a gene: 8. The CDR3 contains 16 residues. CDR1 and CDR2 (germline): DFQATT, SNEGSKA (reference sequence). CDR3 sequence reads: CSARAPGGRMNTEAFF. DNA for the CDR3: TGCAGTGCTAGAGCGCCAGGGGGGAGAATGAACACTGAAGCTTTCTTT.

This clonotype was found many times. The chain uses TRBV11-2 and TRBJ2-5, with D possibly matching TRBD1 (5 bases). The V gene's germline CDR1 is SGHAT and CDR2 FQNNGV. The germline V and J ends were trimmed by 4 bases and 7 bases, with 19 bases remaining between them. This CDR3 spans 15 amino acids. The CDR3 DNA is TGTGCCAGCAGCTACCTCGTTCAGGGTACGGGGACCCAGTACTTC. This translates into CASSYLVQGTGTQYF.

This clonotype has just one count. The rearrangement uses TRBV24-1 and TRBJ1-3; D is undetermined. Trimming removed 7 bases at V and 4 bases at J, with 16 bases between. The CDR3 totals 15 residues. The germline CDR1 and CDR2 sequences are KGHDR and SFDVKD. The CDR3 sequence is CATRAPRTRGNTIYF. The DNA for the CDR3 is TGTGCCACCAGAGCTCCCCGGACGAGAGGAAACACCATATATTTT.

V and J are TRBV27 and TRBJ2-1; D might be TRBD2 (5 bases). Trimming removed 8 bases at V and 7 bases at J, with 21 bases between. Germline-derived CDR1 and CDR2 are MNHEY and SMNVEV (reference sequence). The CDR3 has 15 amino acids. Written as DNA, the CDR3 is TGTGCCAGCGAGCCCCGGAGGATCATGGTAAATGAGCAGTTCTTC. Its protein product is CASEPRRIMVNEQFF.

This clonotype was seen at least ten times. In nucleotides, the CDR3 is TGTGCCAGCCGCTTACAGGCGTCCTACAATGAGCAGTTCTTC. Translating gives CASRLQASYNEQFF. The rearrangement links TRBV28 to TRBJ2-1; perhaps TRBD1 as D (5 bases). V shed 8 bases and J shed 1 base, with 12 bases lying between them. Looked up from germline, CDR1 is MDHEN and CDR2 is SYDVKM. This CDR3 has 14 residues.

CDR3 DNA sequence: TGTGCCAGTAGTGGTAGGGGGACAGGACCAAATCAGCCCCAGCATTTT. Translating gives CASSGRGTGPNQPQHF. This rearrangement joins TRBV19 to TRBJ1-5; 8 bases agree with TRBD1. The junction had 10 bases not matched to a gene; V was cut back by 5 bases and J by 4 bases. CDR3 size: 16 residues. The germline gives CDR1 LNHDA, CDR2 SQIVND (reference sequence).

In the case of this clonotype: A read error is possible here, since a much larger clone lies one base away. The chain links TRBV29-1 to TRBJ1-1; D gene ambiguous. The germline CDR1 and CDR2 sequences are SQVTM and ANQGSEA. CDR3 length: 12 residues. The V and J ends lost 4 bases and 6 bases respectively, with 12 bases between them. The CDR3 DNA is TGCAGCGTTGGAGATCGAAAAGCTGAAGCTTTCTTT. Protein: CSVGDRKAEAFF.

This rearrangement joins TRBV19 to TRBJ1-5; D is ambiguous. This CDR3 is built from 15 residues. V was pared by 3 bases and J by 1 base, with 10 bases between. The germline CDR1 and CDR2 sequences are LNHDA and SQIVND (reference sequence). The CDR3 here is CASSIGGGSNQPQHF. CDR3 nucleotide sequence: TGTGCCAGTAGTATTGGTGGAGGCAGCAATCAGCCCCAGCATTTT.

This clonotype was detected ten times or more. The chain recombines TRBV6-1 with TRBJ2-7; the D is unclear. This CDR3 comprises 12 residues. The germline V gene has CDR1 MNHNS and CDR2 SASEGT. V lost 2 bases, J lost 5 bases, and 7 bases lay in between. The CDR3 coding sequence is TGTGCCAGCAGTGAATCGAGCGACGAGCAGTACTTC. Protein sequence: CASSESSDEQYF.

This clonotype came up many times. The gene calls are TRBV11-2 and TRBJ1-2; 7 nucleotides line up with TRBD1. The CDR3 runs 14 residues. Unmatched junction bases numbered 10, after V lost 5 bases and J lost 7 bases. Germline assignment: CDR1 SGHAT and CDR2 FQNNGV. CDR3 nucleotides: TGTGCCAGCAGCCGCGACAGGGTAAAGGGTGGCTACACCTTC. Its translation: CASSRDRVKGGYTF. The whole variable domain, filled in from reference TRBV11-2 and TRBJ1-2, reads EAGVAQSPRYKIIEKRQSVAFWCNPISGHATLYWYQQILGQGPKLLIQFQNNGVVDDSQLPKDRFSAERLKGVDSTLKIQPAKLEDSAVYLCASSRDRVKGGYTFGSGTRLTVV.

This clonotype was counted ten times or more. V and J are TRBV5-1 and TRBJ2-2; D is unclear. Trimming shortened V by 3 bases and J by 5 bases, and 5 bases separated the two germline ends. The germline V gene has CDR1 SGHRS and CDR2 YFSETQ. The CDR3 runs 12 residues. CDR3: CASSSLTGELFF. The CDR3 region has the DNA TGCGCCAGCAGCTCACTGACCGGGGAGCTGTTTTTT.

This clonotype was observed many times. The rearrangement joins TRBV7-2 to TRBJ2-5, with TRBD1 matching over 9 bases. Germline V gene data show CDR1 as SGHTA and CDR2 as FQGNSA. V shed 6 bases, J shed 8 bases, and the junction held 4 bases outside the gene matches. The CDR3 has 12 residues. The CDR3 region is CASRTTGGTQYF. CDR3 DNA: TGTGCCAGCAGGACCACAGGGGGCACCCAGTACTTC.

The table lists this clonotype with many counts. V gene TRBV2 combines with J gene TRBJ2-1; the D is unclear. The V end lost 7 bases, the J end lost 6 bases, and 19 bases lay between the germline ends. CDR3 length equals 15 residues. Germline V CDR1 and CDR2: SNHLY, FYNNEI. This chain's CDR3 is CASNLVLTIGNEQFF. CDR3 nucleotides: TGTGCCAGCAACCTGGTGCTAACAATTGGCAATGAGCAGTTCTTC.

Many counts were recorded for this clonotype. The gene calls are TRBV18 and TRBJ2-3, with D unclear. Germline CDR1 reads KGHSH; CDR2 reads LQKENI. V gave up 8 bases and J gave up 0 bases, with 9 bases separating them. CDR3 length: 13 residues. The CDR3 sequence: CASSPQSTDTQYF. As DNA, the CDR3 is TGTGCCAGCAGCCCGCAGAGCACAGATACGCAGTATTTT.

Many counts were recorded for this clonotype. The V gene is TRBV7-2, the J gene TRBJ2-7, with 11 nucleotides matching TRBD2. The junction had 4 bases not matched to a gene; V was cut back by 0 bases and J by 6 bases. CDR1 SGHTA and CDR2 FQGNSA come from the germline V gene. The CDR3 consists of 15 residues. CDR3 residues: CASSLALGLAGEQYF. CDR3 DNA: TGTGCCAGCAGCTTAGCCCTTGGACTAGCGGGCGAGCAGTACTTC. Full variable domain (outside the CDR3, taken from reference TRBV7-2 and TRBJ2-7): GAGVSQSPSNKVTEKGKDVELRCDPISGHTALYWYRQSLGQGLEFLIYFQGNSAPDKSGLPSDRFSAERTGGSVSTLTIQRTQQEDSAVYLCASSLALGLAGEQYFGPGTRLTVT.

V is TRBV27 and J is TRBJ2-1, with no clear D. The CDR3 has 14 amino acids. The germline gives CDR1 MNHEY, CDR2 SMNVEV (reference sequence). Trimming took 5 bases from V and 4 from J, leaving 12 bases between them. This CDR3 reads CASSPKGTYNEQFF. For the CDR3, the DNA is TGTGCCAGCAGTCCAAAGGGCACTTACAATGAGCAGTTCTTC.

On this clonotype itself: A single base separates this from a much larger clone, so it may be a read error. The genes are TRBV7-2 and TRBJ2-1, with TRBD2 matching 12 bases. The CDR3 covers 17 residues. From germline, CDR1 is SGHTA and CDR2 FQGNSA. J was trimmed by 10 bases and V by 5 bases; bases with no gene match: 15. The CDR3 spells CASSTKAASGRVWEQFF. DNA of the CDR3: TGTGCCAGCAGCACAAAAGCGGCTAGCGGGAGGGTTTGGGAGCAGTTCTTC.

The chain has TRBV6-2 or TRBV6-3 and TRBJ2-3; no reliable D call. The CDR3 runs 12 residues. Germline-derived CDR1 and CDR2 are MNHEY and SVGEGT. Deletions cut 6 bases from V and 4 bases from J, with 8 bases between. The DNA of the CDR3 is TGTGCCAGCAGCCCTGAACCAGATACGCAGTATTTT. Its translation: CASSPEPDTQYF.